This T cell receptor beta chain is from a study of monozygotic twins with inflammatory bowel disease. Whole-study results and caveats: Repertoire similarity was not found to differ between concordant and discordant twins, possibly from limited power.

Remarks on this clonotype: Its antigen remains unknown.

The CDR3 contains 13 residues. Germline values: CDR1 KGHDR, CDR2 SFDVKD. TCRdb reprocessed the 5' RACE reads, keeping one entry per CDR3 protein, no DNA. This sample's table reports a few hundred thousand distinct CDR3 sequences. Sequenced sample: blood. The source of this sequence is a human donor with ulcerative colitis or Crohn's disease, or a healthy co-twin of an affected twin (not recorded which). This chain connects TRBV24-1 to TRBJ2-1. The CDR3: CATSDFPHNEQFF.